Listed below are T cell receptor beta chains from one sample, sequenced in a study of blood T cells in healthy people across ages. From the 5' RACE reads, TCRdb called clonotypes with MiXCR, one entry per CDR3 protein. The table records 1.5 million to 2 million distinct CDR3 sequences, 49% of them present only once. Sequencing used blood. The receptors stem from a woman in her thirties or forties in good health. Each CDR3 is given with its conserved first and last residue. Some rows have no size entry. The others give once, few or many, or a class for an expanded clone.

>TRBJ1-2|TRBV9|.
CAGSSDRGRVYGYTF
>TRBJ2-3|TRBV12-5|.
CASGIGGAGTDTQYF
>TRBJ2-5|TRBV11-2|few
CASSSHRSQETQYF
>TRBJ1-5|TRBV27|.
CASSIRGGQPQHF
>TRBJ2-3|TRBV4-3|.
CASSHQTGADTQYF
>TRBJ1-1|TRBV4-1|.
CASSQPTGRRNAEAFF
>TRBJ1-2|TRBV4-2|few
CASSQDWDRTLGYTF
>TRBJ2-1|TRBV18|.
CASSPRASGGYLPSYNEQFF
>TRBJ1-6|TRBV27|.
CASSVSDYNSPLHF
>TRBJ1-2|TRBV12-5|few
CASGLATGVGGYTF
>TRBJ2-4|TRBV15|.
CATSSRDQSSKQYF
>TRBJ2-5|TRBV11-2|few
CASSLDPTSRETQYF
>TRBJ2-3|TRBV28|.
CASSFVSGGMDTQYF
>TRBJ2-3|TRBV5-1|.
CASSLDQNTQYF
>.|TRBV7-8|.
CASSLEARTYEQYF
>TRBJ2-5|TRBV4-2|.
CASSQKQGKETQYF
>TRBJ1-1|TRBV11-2|.
CASSRQRTTEAFF
>TRBJ2-7|TRBV12-3/TRBV12-4|many
CASSLRGEQYF
>TRBJ2-3|TRBV11-2|.
CASSLELSHYNEQYF
>TRBJ2-7|TRBV20-1|.
CSARDPSGGSSYEQYF
>TRBJ2-5|TRBV10-2|.
CASSEVGSRETQYF
>TRBJ2-3|TRBV9|.
CASSVEYSGDTQYF
>TRBJ2-1|TRBV7-3|few
CASSLTGSNNEQFF
>TRBJ2-7|TRBV6-1|.
CVSTDRGFYEQYF
>TRBJ2-3|TRBV27|.
CASSEGGPTDTQYF
>TRBJ1-2|TRBV4-2|.
CASSHGEQAKGRGYTF
>TRBJ2-3|TRBV5-1|few
CASSPGTTTDTQYF
>TRBJ2-3|TRBV29-1|.
CSVEVWQGISTDTQYF
>TRBJ1-1|TRBV4-1|many
CASSQAEATNTEAFF
>.|TRBV18|few
CASSPVQRQETQYF
>TRBJ1-2|TRBV28|.
CASSPGDRRYGYTF
>TRBJ2-7|TRBV29-1|.
CSAEGQGSYEQYF
>.|TRBV6-2/TRBV6-3|.
CASSRTSRRETQYF
>.|TRBV25-1|.
CASSLRSSLRQETQYF
>TRBJ1-2|TRBV29-1|few
CSVVDQSRYGYTF
>TRBJ1-5|TRBV20-1|.
CSARVDRYSNQPQHF